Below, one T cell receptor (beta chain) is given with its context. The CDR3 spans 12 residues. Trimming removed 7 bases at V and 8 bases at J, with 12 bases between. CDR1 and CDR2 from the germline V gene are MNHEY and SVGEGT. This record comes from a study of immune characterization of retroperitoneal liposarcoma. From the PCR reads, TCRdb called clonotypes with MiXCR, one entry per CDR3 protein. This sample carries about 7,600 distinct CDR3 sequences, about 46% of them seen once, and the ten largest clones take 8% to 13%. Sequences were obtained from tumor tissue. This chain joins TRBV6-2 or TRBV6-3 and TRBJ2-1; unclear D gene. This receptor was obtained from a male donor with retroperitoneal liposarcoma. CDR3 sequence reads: CASTRTGDEQFF. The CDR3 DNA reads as TGTGCCAGCACCAGGACCGGAGATGAGCAGTTCTTC.